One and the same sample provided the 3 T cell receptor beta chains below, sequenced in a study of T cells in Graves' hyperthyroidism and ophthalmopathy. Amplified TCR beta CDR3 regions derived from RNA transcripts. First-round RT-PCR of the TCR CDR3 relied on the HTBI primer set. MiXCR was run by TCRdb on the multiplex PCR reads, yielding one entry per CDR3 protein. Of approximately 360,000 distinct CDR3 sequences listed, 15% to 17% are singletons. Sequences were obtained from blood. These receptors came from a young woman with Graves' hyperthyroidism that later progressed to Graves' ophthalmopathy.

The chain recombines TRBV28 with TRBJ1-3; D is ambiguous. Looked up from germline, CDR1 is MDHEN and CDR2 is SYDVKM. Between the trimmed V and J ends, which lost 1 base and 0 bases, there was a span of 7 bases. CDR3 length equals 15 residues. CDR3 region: CASSLLGSSGNTIYF. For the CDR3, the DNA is TGTGCCAGCAGTTTATTGGGGAGCTCTGGAAACACCATATATTTT.

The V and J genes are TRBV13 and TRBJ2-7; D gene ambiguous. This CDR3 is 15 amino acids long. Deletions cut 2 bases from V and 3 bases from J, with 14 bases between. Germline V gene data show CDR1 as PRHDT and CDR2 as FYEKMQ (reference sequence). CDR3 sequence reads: CASSLYGSNYYEQYF. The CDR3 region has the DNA TGTGCCAGCAGCTTATATGGTAGTAACTACTACGAGCAGTACTTC.

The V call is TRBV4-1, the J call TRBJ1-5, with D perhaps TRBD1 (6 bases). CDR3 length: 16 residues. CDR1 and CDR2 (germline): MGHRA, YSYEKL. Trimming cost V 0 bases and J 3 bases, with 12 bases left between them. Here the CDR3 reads CASSQEGGHINQPQHF. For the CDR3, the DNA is TGCGCCAGCAGCCAAGAAGGGGGACACATCAATCAGCCCCAGCATTTT.